Following are 20 T cell receptor beta chains from one sample sequenced in a study of T cells in Graves' hyperthyroidism and ophthalmopathy. Amplified TCR beta CDR3 regions came from RNA transcripts. The primer set for the first-round RT-PCR of the TCR CDR3 was HTBI. One entry per CDR3 protein results from TCRdb running MiXCR on the multiplex PCR reads. The profile shows some 510,000 distinct CDR3 sequences, 40% to 55% of them singletons. Sequenced: peripheral blood or thyroid tissue (not recorded which). The source is a young woman with Graves' hyperthyroidism.

This clonotype was counted between two and nine times. V gene TRBV20-1 combines with J gene TRBJ1-1; the D gene is possibly TRBD1 (6 bases). CDR3 length equals 12 residues. Germline V gene sequence: CDR1 DFQATT, CDR2 SNEGSKA (reference sequence). The CDR3, as DNA: TGCAGCGCATACAGGGATAGGACTGAAGCTTTCTTT. Translating gives CSAYRDRTEAFF.

This clonotype has only a few counts. This chain uses TRBV7-9 with TRBJ1-1; no reliable D call. Trimming cost V 5 bases and J 4 bases, with 11 bases left between them. The CDR3 is 13 amino acids. The germline gives CDR1 SEHNR, CDR2 FQNEAQ (reference sequence). This chain's CDR3 is CASSPDGPTEAFF. CDR3 nucleotide sequence: TGTGCCAGCAGCCCGGATGGTCCCACTGAAGCTTTCTTT.

The J gene is TRBJ2-5, the V gene TRBV10-2; D unclear. V shed 8 bases and J shed 5 bases, with 12 bases lying between them. This CDR3 has 12 residues. Germline V gene sequence: CDR1 WSHSY, CDR2 SAAADI. Here the CDR3 reads CASWTPAETQYF. The CDR3 DNA reads TGCGCCAGCTGGACCCCGGCGGAGACCCAGTACTTC.

Concerning this clonotype itself: The junction differs from germline at one of its ends, possibly a read error. This chain uses TRBV5-1 with TRBJ1-1, with 9 bases matching TRBD1. Per germline, CDR1 SGHRS and CDR2 YFSETQ. The CDR3 is 15 amino acids. In DNA form, the CDR3 reads TGCGCCAGCAGCCAGTCCGGGACAGGGAACACTGAAGCTTACTTT. Residues: CASSQSGTGNTEAYF.

This clonotype has only a few counts. The V gene is TRBV29-1, the J gene TRBJ1-5; no reliable D call. The V end was cut by 4 bases, the J end by 0 bases, with 10 bases between. The CDR3 loop spans 14 amino acids. Germline CDR1 SQVTM, CDR2 ANQGSEA. In nucleotides, the CDR3 is TGCAGCGTTGTACCGGGATATAGCAATCAGCCCCAGCATTTT. Residues: CSVVPGYSNQPQHF.

The chain combines TRBV14 with TRBJ2-5; D is uncertain. V lost 3 bases to trimming and J lost 6 bases, with 14 bases between them. CDR1 SGHDN and CDR2 FVKESK come from the germline V gene. The CDR3 is 14 residues long. CDR3 amino acids: CASSQGSGAKTQYF. CDR3 in DNA: TGTGCCAGCAGCCAGGGATCGGGTGCGAAGACCCAGTACTTC.

This clonotype was counted at least ten times. The chain has TRBV7-9 and TRBJ1-5; possible D gene TRBD1, 5 bases. From germline, CDR1 is SEHNR and CDR2 FQNEAQ (reference sequence). V lost 3 bases, J lost 6 bases, and 12 bases lay in between. This CDR3 is 14 amino acids long. The CDR3 sequence: CASSLGRASQPQHF. The CDR3 DNA is TGTGCCAGCAGCTTGGGCAGGGCAAGTCAGCCCCAGCATTTT.

A few counts support this clonotype. This chain joins TRBV19 and TRBJ1-4, with D tentatively TRBD1 (6 bases). Germline CDR1 LNHDA, CDR2 SQIVND (reference sequence). The CDR3 has 13 amino acids. Trimming stripped 5 bases from V and 6 bases from J, with 10 bases between. The CDR3, as DNA: TGTGCCAGTAGTCAGGGGCCGGATGAAAAACTGTTTTTT. Amino acids: CASSQGPDEKLFF.

This clonotype showed up just a few times. The rearrangement joins TRBV20-1 to TRBJ1-1; D gene ambiguous. The ends were cut back, 4 bases at V and 0 bases at J, with 15 bases in the middle. The germline CDR1 and CDR2 sequences are DFQATT and SNEGSKA (reference sequence). This CDR3 comprises 15 residues. CDR3 DNA: TGCAGTGCTACCGATCCGAGGAGGATGAACACTGAAGCTTTCTTT. As protein: CSATDPRRMNTEAFF.

V gene TRBV11-2 combines with J gene TRBJ1-2, with D hard to call. The CDR3 is 15 residues long. V was shortened by 1 base and J by 3 bases, with 12 bases between the two germline ends. Germline lookup yields CDR1 SGHAT and CDR2 FQNNGV. The CDR3 sequence: CASSLGPPQDYGYTF. CDR3 nucleotides: TGTGCCAGCAGCTTAGGGCCACCCCAGGACTATGGCTACACCTTC.

The chain joins TRBV24-1 to TRBJ1-1; TRBD1 agrees at 7 bases. The germline gives CDR1 KGHDR, CDR2 SFDVKD. V was clipped by 1 base and J by 6 bases; unmatched bases: 22. The CDR3 consists of 20 residues. CDR3: CATSDFGSAARGCLTPEAFF. DNA of the CDR3: TGTGCCACCAGTGATTTCGGGTCGGCGGCCAGGGGGTGCCTTACCCCTGAAGCTTTCTTT.

This sequence joins TRBV7-9 and TRBJ2-5; 11 bases match TRBD2. V dropped 5 bases and J dropped 4; count of bases not matched to a gene: 6. Germline V gene lookup returns CDR1 SEHNR and CDR2 FQNEAQ (reference sequence). The CDR3 is 15 amino acids. CDR3 sequence (DNA): TGTGCCAGCAGCCTACTAGCGGGAGTAGGAGAGACCCAGTACTTC. This translates into CASSLLAGVGETQYF.

This clonotype was counted a few times. V gene TRBV20-1 combines with J gene TRBJ2-2, with D possibly matching TRBD2 (6 bases). Trimming took off 8 bases at V and 6 bases at J, with 13 bases between the two ends. CDR1 is DFQATT, CDR2 SNEGSKA, per germline (reference sequence). This CDR3 region has 12 residues. This CDR3 reads CSTEGLSGELFF. For the CDR3, the DNA is TGCAGTACGGAGGGCCTATCCGGGGAGCTGTTTTTT.

This clonotype has ten or more counts. J is TRBJ2-7 and V is TRBV29-1; 9 bases agree with TRBD1. From germline, CDR1 is SQVTM and CDR2 ANQGSEA. Trimming cost V 6 bases and J 2 bases; bases outside gene matches: 5. CDR3 size: 13 residues. CDR3 in amino acids: CSVRGQGPYEQYF. The CDR3 coding sequence is TGCAGCGTGCGGGGACAGGGCCCCTACGAGCAGTACTTC.

This clonotype showed up many times. V is TRBV25-1 and J is TRBJ1-1; D is ambiguous. CDR3 length equals 14 residues. Trimming removed 2 bases at V and 2 bases at J, with 9 bases between. Per the germline V gene, CDR1 is MGHDK and CDR2 is SYGVNS. CDR3 sequence (DNA): TGTGCCAGCAGTGAAATTGGCAGAAACACTGAAGCTTTCTTT. Its protein is CASSEIGRNTEAFF. Full variable domain (rest looked up from reference TRBV25-1 and TRBJ1-1): EADIYQTPRYLVIGTGKKITLECSQTMGHDKMYWYQQDPGMELHLIHYSYGVNSTEKGDLSSESTVSRIRTEHFPLTLESARPSHTSQYLCASSEIGRNTEAFFGQGTRLTVV.

This clonotype was observed at least ten times. The rearrangement links TRBV10-3 to TRBJ1-5, with a weak D call TRBD1 (6 bases). The germline V gene has CDR1 ENHRY and CDR2 SYGVKD. The V gene lost 2 bases and the J gene lost 2 bases, with 16 bases spanning the gap. The CDR3 extends over 17 amino acids. The CDR3 protein is CAISEAITGLGNQPQHF. DNA of the CDR3: TGTGCCATCAGTGAGGCCATAACAGGGTTGGGCAATCAGCCCCAGCATTTT.

The J gene is TRBJ1-2, the V gene TRBV6-1; tentative D call: TRBD1 (6 bases). The CDR3 runs 14 residues. The germline V and J ends were trimmed by 7 bases and 2 bases, with 14 bases remaining between them. CDR1 and CDR2 from the germline V gene are MNHNS and SASEGT. CDR3 sequence reads: CASIRGPANYGYTF. The CDR3 DNA follows: TGTGCCAGCATACGGGGGCCGGCGAACTATGGCTACACCTTC.

As concerns this clonotype: The junction does not match germline at one end; this may be a read error. The rearrangement links TRBV7-2 to TRBJ1-4, with a possible D match to TRBD1 (5 bases). This CDR3 is 14 amino acids long. The V gene's germline CDR1 is SGHTA and CDR2 FQGNSA. CDR3 in amino acids: CASSSGFGNEKPFF. As DNA, the CDR3 is TGTGCCAGCAGCTCAGGGTTTGGGAATGAAAAACCGTTTTTT.

The chain combines TRBV29-1 with TRBJ1-2, with 10 bases aligning to TRBD1. Trimming removed 7 bases from V and 3 bases from J; junction bases left unmatched: 5. This CDR3 contains 13 residues. Germline V CDR1 and CDR2: SQVTM, ANQGSEA. CDR3 sequence: CSAGQGGDYGYTF. The CDR3 DNA reads as TGCAGCGCTGGACAGGGGGGAGACTATGGCTACACCTTC.

This clonotype was found a few times. The chain recombines TRBV9 with TRBJ1-2; D is possibly TRBD1 (5 bases). The CDR3 spans 15 residues. Per the germline V gene, CDR1 is SGDLS and CDR2 is YYNGEE. Trimming shortened V by 0 bases and J by 4 bases, and 13 bases separated the two germline ends. The CDR3 is CASSVVRDLAYGYTF. The CDR3 nucleotides read TGTGCCAGCAGCGTAGTTCGGGACTTAGCCTATGGCTACACCTTC.